This record covers a single T cell receptor beta chain. The data derive from a study of blood T cell repertoires in COVID-19. Here immunoSEQ multiplex PCR was the method, and the copy in TCRdb shows in-frame clones only, minus some. The sample has 250,000 to 350,000 clones; 90% are singletons. The CDR3 covers 17 residues. Germline V gene lookup returns CDR1 SQVTM and CDR2 ANQGSEA. J lost 2 bases, V lost 3 bases, and 11 bases had no gene match. The specimen sequenced was PBMCs or T cells enriched from blood (not recorded which). The TCR comes from a woman aged 18 to 35 with acute COVID-19. The V call is TRBV29-1, the J call TRBJ2-5; 11 nucleotides match TRBD2. Written as DNA, the CDR3 is TGCAGCGTTGAGCGGCTAGCGGGAGGCCCCGCACAAGAGACCCAGTACTTC. This translates into CSVERLAGGPAQETQYF.